Listed below are T cell receptor beta chains from one sample, sequenced in a study of CD8 T cells in Susac syndrome. Each CDR3 protein gets one entry after TCRdb re-called the immunoSEQ multiplex PCR reads with MiXCR. The sample has tens of thousands of distinct CDR3 sequences; around 92% are singletons. The specimen was CD8+ T cells from PBMCs. All receptors derive from a human donor in good health. CDR3s include the opening cysteine and the closing phenylalanine or tryptophan. D genes are given only for firm matches. Clone size is not always given. Where it is, it says once, few, many or a class for expanded clones.

TRBJ2-3 - TRBV19 TRBD2 TGTGCCAGTAGTATGGAGACTAGCGGGGATACGCAGTATTTT CASSMETSGDTQYF
TRBJ2-1 - TRBV7-9 TRBD2 TGTGCCAGCAGCTTCCGGACTAGCGGGGGGAGGGAGCAGTTCTTC CASSFRTSGGREQFF
TRBJ2-1 - TRBV21-1 - TGTGCCAGCAGCAAAGAGTTCGGGACTACTCCCTACAATGAGCAGTTCTTC CASSKEFGTTPYNEQFF
TRBJ2-7 - TRBV20-1 TRBD1 TGCAGTGCTAGTAACAGGGGCAGACACAACTCCTACGAGCAGTACTTC CSASNRGRHNSYEQYF
TRBJ2-1 - TRBV6-2/TRBV6-3 - TGTGCCAGCAGTTCTAGTCTGGGCGCAGCGTACAATGAGCAGTCCTTC CASSSSLGAAYNEQSF
TRBJ2-7 - TRBV6-1 TRBD1 TGTGCCAGCAGTGAATCCAATACAGGGGCAAGGGAGCAGTACTTC CASSESNTGAREQYF
TRBJ1-1 - TRBV7-9 - TGTGCCAGCAGCCCTCCGGGACATTCGAACACTGAAGCTTTCTTT CASSPPGHSNTEAFF
TRBJ2-1 once TRBV11-2 TRBD2 TGTGCCAGCAGCTTTAAACTAGCGGCACTATACAATGAGCAGTTCTTC CASSFKLAALYNEQFF
TRBJ1-1 - TRBV5-1 - TGCGCCAGCAATAAGCAGGCTGACACTGAAGCTTTCTTT CASNKQADTEAFF
TRBJ2-1 once TRBV6-1 - TGTGCCAGCAGTGACTGGCGAGCCCATAACAATGAGCAGTTCTTC CASSDWRAHNNEQFF
TRBJ1-4 once TRBV13 - TGTGCCAGCAGCTTTGGACTGTATAATGAAAAACTGTTTTTT CASSFGLYNEKLFF
TRBJ1-2 - TRBV15 TRBD1 TGTGCCACCAGCAGTACAGGGGGCGACTATGGCTACACCTTC CATSSTGGDYGYTF
TRBJ2-7 - TRBV6-5 - TGTGCCAGCAGTCCGAGGGACGGCAATTTTTACGAGCAGTACTTC CASSPRDGNFYEQYF